The sequence of this T cell receptor beta chain was determined in a study of blood T cell repertoires in COVID-19. Generated by immunoSEQ multiplex PCR, the TCRdb table keeps only in-frame clones and is missing some. The data show around 200,000 clones, about nine tenths seen once. This clone was seen only a few times. This clonotype originated in a man younger than 40 with acute or convalescent COVID-19. Sequencing was done on a sample of peripheral blood.

The CDR3 nucleotides are TGTGCCAGTAGGACCGGGGGGGGTCCCTACGAGCAGTACTTC. Residues: CASRTGGGPYEQYF. This chain joins TRBV6-5 and TRBJ2-7, with 8 bases identical to TRBD2. The CDR3 length is 14 residues. The V gene's germline CDR1 is MNHEY and CDR2 SVGAGI. Trimming removed 9 bases from V and 2 bases from J; junction bases left unmatched: 9.